These T cell receptor beta chains were read from a single sample in a study of Graves' ophthalmopathy and Graves' hyperthyroidism. TCRdb analysed the multiplex PCR reads with MiXCR anew, one entry per CDR3 protein. The sample contains hundreds of thousands of distinct CDR3 sequences, 22% of which appear only once. The sequenced sample consisted of peripheral blood. All receptors come from a woman younger than 35 with stable Graves' hyperthyroidism. Some clones in this sample may be carry-over from other donors' samples. Each CDR3 is given with its conserved first and last residue. The D gene is left open where the match is weak. Clone size is stated in some rows and not others, as once, few, many or a class when expanded.

V	size	J	D	DNA	CDR3
TRBV7-9	once	TRBJ1-2	TRBD1	TGTGCCAGCAGCTTAGGACAGGGAGATGACTATGGCTACACCTTC	CASSLGQGDDYGYTF
TRBV11-2	few	TRBJ2-5	TRBD1	TGTGCCAGCAGCTTTACAGGGGGGGAGACCCAGTACTTC	CASSFTGGETQYF
TRBV6-5	.	TRBJ2-7	.	TGTGCCAGCAGTTTTAGGGGGATCTACGAGCAGTACTTC	CASSFRGIYEQYF
TRBV12-3/TRBV12-4	many	TRBJ2-7	.	TGTGCCAGCAGTTTAACTAGTGGCTACGAGCAGTACTTC	CASSLTSGYEQYF
TRBV19	many	TRBJ2-5	TRBD2	TGTGCCAGTAGGGCACCCGGACTAGCGGGCCAAGAGACCCAGTACTTC	CASRAPGLAGQETQYF
TRBV7-7	few	TRBJ2-5	TRBD2	TGTGCCAGCAGCCAGACTAGCAAAGAGACCCAGTACTTC	CASSQTSKETQYF
TRBV9	few	TRBJ1-3	.	TGTGCCAGCAGCGCCATGGACCGAAGCTCTGGAAACACCATATATTTT	CASSAMDRSSGNTIYF
TRBV24-1	.	TRBJ1-2	.	TGTGCCACCAGTGAAGGTCCGGTCTATGGCTACACCTTC	CATSEGPVYGYTF
TRBV6-5	many	TRBJ1-1	TRBD1	TGTGCCAGCAGTCTACCAGGGGGACGCACTGAAGCTTTCTTT	CASSLPGGRTEAFF
TRBV5-1	.	TRBJ1-2	.	TGCGCCAGCAGCCCAGAACACGGGGGCCTAGAAGGCTACACCTTC	CASSPEHGGLEGYTF
TRBV12-3/TRBV12-4	.	TRBJ1-2	.	TGTGCCAGCAGCTCCCGACCGGTCTATGGCTACACCTTC	CASSSRPVYGYTF
TRBV12-5	many	TRBJ2-7	TRBD1	TGTGCTAGTGGTTTAGGGACAGGGGCCTACGAGCAGTACTTC	CASGLGTGAYEQYF
TRBV19	.	TRBJ1-5	.	TGTGCCAGTAGCTGGGCGGGTGATAGCAATCACCCCCAGCATTTT	CASSWAGDSNHPQHF
TRBV6-1	many	TRBJ1-1	.	TGTGCCAGCAGCCACCGTTCGGGTTTGACTGAAGCTTTCTTT	CASSHRSGLTEAFF
TRBV28	many	TRBJ1-2	TRBD1	TGTGCCAGCAGTTTGGAGGGGGCTGGGTTGGGCTACACCTTC	CASSLEGAGLGYTF
TRBV6-8	few	TRBJ2-5	.	TGTGCCAGCACCCTCCCCCAGTTTCGGGAAGAGACCCAGTACTTC	CASTLPQFREETQYF
TRBV30	many	TRBJ1-2	.	TGTGCCTGGAAAGGCCGGGGCTATGGCTACACCTTC	CAWKGRGYGYTF
TRBV27	many	TRBJ1-5	.	TGTGCCAGCTCTCTCAACAGGGCGGTCAATCAGCCCCAGCATTTT	CASSLNRAVNQPQHF
TRBV10-3	many	TRBJ2-2	TRBD2	TGTGCCATACAGACTAGCGCAATCGGGGAGCTGTTTTTT	CAIQTSAIGELFF
TRBV11-2	many	TRBJ2-2	TRBD2	TGTGCCAGCAGCTTGGGACTAGCGGGGAGTTTAGGGGAGCTGTTTTTT	CASSLGLAGSLGELFF
TRBV12-3/TRBV12-4	.	TRBJ1-5	.	TGTGCCAGCAGGCCTCCTGGGATGGGGCAGCCCCAGCATTTT	CASRPPGMGQPQHF
TRBV7-8	many	TRBJ2-7	.	TGTGCCAGCAGCTTATCTACACCTTCCTACGAGCAGTACTTC	CASSLSTPSYEQYF
TRBV9	.	TRBJ1-2	.	TGTGCCAGCAGCGTAGGCACACTGCGGGATGGCTACACCTTC	CASSVGTLRDGYTF
TRBV5-1	.	TRBJ1-5	.	TGCGCCAGCAGCCACCCAAGGGTCTCGGGGCACAGAATAGATCAGCCCCAGCATTTT	CASSHPRVSGHRIDQPQHF